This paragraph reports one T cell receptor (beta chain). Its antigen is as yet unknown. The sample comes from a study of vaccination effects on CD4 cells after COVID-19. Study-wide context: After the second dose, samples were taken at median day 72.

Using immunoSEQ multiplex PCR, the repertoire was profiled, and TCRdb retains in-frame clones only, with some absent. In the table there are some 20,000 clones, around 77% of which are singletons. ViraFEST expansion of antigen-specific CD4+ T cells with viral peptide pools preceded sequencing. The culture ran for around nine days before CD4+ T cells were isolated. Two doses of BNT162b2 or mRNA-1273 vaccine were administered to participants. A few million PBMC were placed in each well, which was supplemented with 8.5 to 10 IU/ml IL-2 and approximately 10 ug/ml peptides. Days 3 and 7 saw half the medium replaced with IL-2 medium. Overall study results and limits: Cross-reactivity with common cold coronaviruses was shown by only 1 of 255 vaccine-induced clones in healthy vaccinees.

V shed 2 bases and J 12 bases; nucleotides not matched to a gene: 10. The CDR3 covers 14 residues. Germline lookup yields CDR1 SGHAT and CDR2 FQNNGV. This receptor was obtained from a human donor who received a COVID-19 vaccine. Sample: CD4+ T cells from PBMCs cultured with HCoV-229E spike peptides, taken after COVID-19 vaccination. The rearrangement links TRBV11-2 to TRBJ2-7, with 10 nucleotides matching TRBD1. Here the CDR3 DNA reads TGTGCCAGCAGCTTAAGTGACAGGGGGCGCAAGGGGTACTTC. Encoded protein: CASSLSDRGRKGYF.